There are a few counts of the clone carrying this T cell receptor beta chain. PBMCs provided sorted CD4+ and CD8+ T cells. This specimen comes from a study of CD8+ T cells in alopecia areata. Following RNA extraction, reverse transcription yielded cDNA that acted as the sequencing template. The assay was immunoSEQ multiplex PCR, and TCRdb's table has in-frame clones only and misses some. This table holds more than 200,000 clones, roughly 69% found once. The sample in question was CD4+ T cells sorted from blood, obtained at week 0. The source of this sequence is a human donor with alopecia areata.

CDR3 coding DNA: TGTGCCAGCGGCCGGGTCCCAGGCCATGGCTACACCTTC. Translation: CASGRVPGHGYTF. The chain carries TRBV9 and TRBJ1-2; D not certain. Per germline, CDR1 SGDLS and CDR2 YYNGEE. Trimming pared 7 bases from V and 6 bases from J, leaving 16 bases between. CDR3 length equals 13 residues.